The 26 T cell receptor beta chains given below trace back to one sample, sequenced in a study of shared clonotypes between healthy human individuals. Naive-designated CD8 cells lacked CD45RO, were positively enriched for CCR7, and omitted terminally differentiated effector memory CD45RA+ cells. Libraries were prepared by immunoSEQ multiplex PCR; TCRdb keeps only in-frame clonotypes and omits some of them. The sample carries millions of clones, about 95% recorded once. Input material: naive CD8+ T cells sorted from blood. The source of these receptors is a young man in good health.

V gene TRBV21-1 combines with J gene TRBJ2-4; the table's D call, TRBD1, has no DNA check behind it. TRBV21-1 counts as a pseudogene. This CDR3 has 19 amino acids. The chain's CDR3 is CASSLMAGPTPQAKNIQYF. Here the CDR3 DNA reads TGTGCCAGCAGCCTAATGGCAGGGCCCACCCCCCAAGCCAAAAACATTCAGTACTTC.

This clone was observed once. J is TRBJ1-4 and V is TRBV19; D gene unclear. The V gene lost 4 bases and the J gene lost 0 bases, with 24 bases spanning the gap. Germline V CDR1 and CDR2: LNHDA, SQIVND (reference sequence). There are 20 residues in the CDR3. In DNA, the CDR3 is TGTGCCAGTAGTACCGGCCTTAATCCCACCGACGGTGCAACTAATGAAAAACTGTTTTTT. The encoded protein is CASSTGLNPTDGATNEKLFF. The whole variable domain, remainder taken from reference TRBV19 and TRBJ1-4, is DGGITQSPKYLFRKEGQNVTLSCEQNLNHDAMYWYRQDPGQGLRLIYYSQIVNDFQKGDIAEGYSVSREKKESFPLTVTSAQKNPTAFYLCASSTGLNPTDGATNEKLFFGSGTQLSVL.

V and J are TRBV10-2 and TRBJ2-1; D is uncertain. The CDR3 loop spans 14 amino acids. Trimming stripped 3 bases from V and 7 bases from J, with 13 bases between. In germline, CDR1 is WSHSY, CDR2 SAAADI. The CDR3 DNA is TGCGCCAGCAGTGAATTTGGTCTGGGGAATGAGCAGTTCTTC. Protein: CASSEFGLGNEQFF.

J is TRBJ1-2 and V is TRBV9, with a possible D match to TRBD1 (6 bases). The V gene lost 0 bases and the J gene lost 4 bases, with 16 bases spanning the gap. Germline values: CDR1 SGDLS, CDR2 YYNGEE. CDR3 length: 16 amino acids. The CDR3 region is CASSVGSVPGAYGYTF. The CDR3, as DNA: TGTGCCAGCAGCGTAGGGTCGGTACCGGGGGCCTATGGCTACACCTTC.

CDR3 bases: TGTGCCAGCAGCCTCGGACAGGGGAACGAGCAGTACTTC. Its translation: CASSLGQGNEQYF. The chain recombines TRBV14 with TRBJ2-7; 9 bases fit TRBD1. With 4 bases clipped from V and 5 bases from J, the junction kept 3 bases outside the gene matches. Per the germline V gene, CDR1 is SGHDN and CDR2 is FVKESK. The CDR3 covers 13 residues.

This chain links TRBV2 with TRBJ2-7; TRBD2 matches at 7 bases. Germline CDR1 is SNHLY and CDR2 is FYNNEI. J was trimmed by 2 bases and V by 4 bases; bases with no gene match: 11. This CDR3 spans 16 amino acids. The CDR3 is CASSGETGTNAYEQYF. The CDR3 region has the DNA TGTGCCAGCAGTGGGGAAACCGGGACTAATGCCTACGAGCAGTACTTC.

This chain joins TRBV7-9 and TRBJ1-4, with D hard to call. This CDR3 has 15 amino acids. CDR1 and CDR2 from the germline V gene are SEHNR and FQNEAQ (reference sequence). V was clipped by 4 bases and J by 3 bases, with 12 bases between them. The DNA of the CDR3 is TGTGCCAGCAGCTCAGCATCCATTTCTAATGAAAAACTGTTTTTT. It encodes CASSSASISNEKLFF.

The chain couples TRBV7-8 to TRBJ2-3; 9 positions match TRBD1. The CDR3 loop spans 16 amino acids. V dropped 4 bases and J dropped 2; count of bases not matched to a gene: 7. Per germline, CDR1 SGHVS and CDR2 FQNEAQ. The DNA of the CDR3 is TGTGCCAGCAGCTCCAACCGGGACAGGGACACAGATACGCAGTATTTT. This encodes CASSSNRDRDTDTQYF.

The rearrangement joins TRBV2 to TRBJ2-7, with D perhaps being TRBD1 or TRBD2 (5 bases each). Germline CDR1 and CDR2: SNHLY and FYNNEI. With 7 bases removed from V and 3 bases from J, the gap between germline ends came to 25 bases. The CDR3 has 17 amino acids. The CDR3 sequence: CASTPPEGLRTIYEQYF. In DNA form, the CDR3 reads TGTGCCAGCACCCCCCCCGAGGGGTTAAGGACCATCTACGAGCAGTACTTC.

The V call is TRBV4-1, the J call TRBJ1-5, with 9 bases matching TRBD1. CDR1 and CDR2 from the germline V gene are MGHRA and YSYEKL. The CDR3 extends over 16 amino acids. V lost 0 bases to trimming and J lost 9 bases; unmatched junction nucleotides: 9. The CDR3 spells CASSQDPGQGSWPQHF. The CDR3 DNA is TGCGCCAGCAGCCAAGATCCCGGACAGGGGAGCTGGCCCCAGCATTTT.

CDR3 sequence (DNA): TGTGCCAGCAAAAGTATTACAGAGAACACTGAAGCTTTCTTT. It yields the protein CASKSITENTEAFF. This chain links TRBV7-9 with TRBJ1-1, with D unresolved. The CDR3 totals 14 residues. Germline lookup yields CDR1 SEHNR and CDR2 FQNEAQ (reference sequence). V lost 7 bases to trimming and J lost 1 base, with 13 bases between them.

This clone came up once. The chain recombines TRBV9 with TRBJ2-3, with D perhaps TRBD2 (6 bases). Germline V gene sequence: CDR1 SGDLS, CDR2 YYNGEE. V was pared by 3 bases and J by 4 bases, with 15 bases between. CDR3 size: 15 residues. CDR3: CASSGQGGVADTQYF. The DNA of the CDR3 is TGTGCCAGCAGCGGGCAGGGCGGGGTGGCAGATACGCAGTATTTT.

This chain joins TRBV9 and TRBJ1-2; the D is unclear. This CDR3 comprises 15 residues. V was trimmed by 0 bases and J by 1 base, leaving 10 bases between them. CDR1 and CDR2 (germline): SGDLS, YYNGEE. CDR3 sequence reads: CASSVGTADNYGYTF. Here the CDR3 DNA reads TGTGCCAGCAGCGTAGGGACCGCCGATAACTATGGCTACACCTTC.

The chain combines TRBV7-8 with TRBJ1-1; D is unresolved. Trimming took 4 bases from V and 7 from J, leaving 13 bases between them. The CDR3 contains 13 residues. Germline CDR1 and CDR2: SGHVS and FQNEAQ. This CDR3 is CASSSTRADEAFF. In nucleotides, the CDR3 is TGTGCCAGCAGCTCCACGCGGGCTGATGAAGCTTTCTTT.

V is TRBV5-1 and J is TRBJ2-1; no clear D. The CDR3 totals 15 residues. The V gene's germline CDR1 is SGHRS and CDR2 YFSETQ. Trimming removed 4 bases from V and 0 bases from J, with 11 bases in between. CDR3 DNA: TGCGCCAGCAGCCACACACAGAGCTCCTACAATGAGCAGTTCTTC. Translation gives CASSHTQSSYNEQFF.

The rearrangement uses TRBV12-5 and TRBJ2-1, with D possibly being TRBD1 (6 bases). V lost 1 base and J lost 6, with 22 bases in between. Germline V lookup: CDR1 LGHNT, CDR2 FRNRAP. The CDR3 loop spans 18 amino acids. The CDR3 is CASGLASPGHKSGNEQFF. CDR3 bases: TGTGCTAGTGGTTTGGCATCGCCGGGACATAAGAGCGGCAATGAGCAGTTCTTC.

The chain combines TRBV7-8 with TRBJ2-3, with 7 bases fitting TRBD2. Germline CDR1 and CDR2: SGHVS and FQNEAQ. This CDR3 comprises 17 residues. The trim removed 1 base at V and 6 bases at J, leaving 13 bases unmatched. The CDR3 loop is CASSLDHPSGISDTQYF. CDR3 bases: TGTGCCAGCAGCTTAGATCACCCTAGCGGCATCTCTGATACGCAGTATTTT.

V usage is TRBV6-5 and J usage is TRBJ1-2; possible D gene TRBD1, 6 bases. V dropped 4 bases and J dropped 3 bases, with 12 bases sitting between them. This CDR3 contains 14 residues. CDR1 MNHEY and CDR2 SVGAGI come from the germline V gene. The CDR3 is CASSFLGQHYGYTF. The CDR3 DNA reads TGTGCCAGCAGTTTCTTGGGACAACACTATGGCTACACCTTC.

The chain joins TRBV4-1 to TRBJ2-1; 7 nucleotides agree with TRBD1. The ends lost 2 bases at V and 15 bases at J; junction bases unmatched: 7. Germline loops: CDR1 MGHRA, CDR2 YSYEKL. The CDR3 consists of 12 residues. This chain's CDR3 is CASSQLPGQMFF. As DNA, the CDR3 is TGCGCCAGCAGCCAACTTCCGGGACAGATGTTCTTC.

The chain recombines TRBV29-1 with TRBJ1-1; unclear D gene. CDR1 SQVTM and CDR2 ANQGSEA come from the germline V gene. With 5 bases removed from V and 0 bases from J, the gap between germline ends came to 10 bases. The CDR3 length is 13 residues. The CDR3 DNA follows: TGCAGCGTTAGTGTACGGCTGAACACTGAAGCTTTCTTT. This codes for CSVSVRLNTEAFF.

With regard to this clone: A much bigger clone sits one base away, suggesting this may be a read error. The sample has other DNA sequences that encode this CDR3 too. The chain uses TRBV13 and TRBJ2-7; D is undetermined. Trimming left V 3 bases short and J 3 bases short, with 3 bases between. The CDR3 spans 11 residues. Germline V lookup: CDR1 PRHDT, CDR2 FYEKMQ (reference sequence). The CDR3: CASSFGYEQYF. As DNA, the CDR3 is TGTGCCAGCAGCTTCGGCTACGAGCAGTACTTC.

The chain links TRBV2 to TRBJ2-7; 7 bases fit TRBD1. Trimming cost V 6 bases and J 1 base; bases outside gene matches: 6. CDR3 length: 14 residues. Germline CDR1 reads SNHLY; CDR2 reads FYNNEI. CDR3 in DNA: TGTGCCAGCAGGCGACCGGGACAGTCCTACGAGCAGTACTTC. Amino acids: CASRRPGQSYEQYF. Drawing the rest from reference TRBV2 and TRBJ2-7, the complete variable domain is EPEVTQTPSHQVTQMGQEVILRCVPISNHLYFYWYRQILGQKVEFLVSFYNNEISEKSEIFDDQFSVERPDGSNFTLKIRSTKLEDSAMYFCASRRPGQSYEQYFGPGTRLTVT.

A remark on this clone: Distinct nucleotide sequences in the sample also encode this CDR3. This chain links TRBV6-5 with TRBJ2-7, with 8 bases identical to TRBD1. The CDR3 sequence is 16 residues long. Germline CDR1 reads MNHEY; CDR2 reads SVGAGI. V was pared by 0 bases and J by 1 base, with 5 bases of the junction left unmatched. This CDR3 is CASSYSTGAVSYEQYF. The CDR3 bases are TGTGCCAGCAGTTACTCGACAGGGGCGGTGTCCTACGAGCAGTACTTC.

This chain joins TRBV19 and TRBJ2-1; TRBD2 matches at 7 bases. The CDR3 has 14 residues. V lost 10 bases and J lost 6; bases outside the gene matches: 12. Per germline, CDR1 LNHDA and CDR2 SQIVND (reference sequence). CDR3 amino acids: CATSRLALGNEQFF. In DNA form, the CDR3 reads TGTGCCACCAGCCGACTAGCTCTCGGCAATGAGCAGTTCTTC. Using reference TRBV19 and TRBJ2-1 for the parts outside the CDR3, the full variable domain is DGGITQSPKYLFRKEGQNVTLSCEQNLNHDAMYWYRQDPGQGLRLIYYSQIVNDFQKGDIAEGYSVSREKKESFPLTVTSAQKNPTAFYLCATSRLALGNEQFFGPGTRLTVL.

The chain couples TRBV9 to TRBJ2-2; tentatively, D is TRBD1 or TRBD2 (6 bases each). The CDR3 runs to 14 residues. V lost 6 bases and J lost 4, with 13 bases in between. The V gene's germline CDR1 is SGDLS and CDR2 YYNGEE. The DNA for the CDR3 is TGTGCCAGCACCGAAGGGGGGCTCACCGGGGAGCTGTTTTTT. Translation gives CASTEGGLTGELFF. The entire variable domain, with the rest obtained from reference TRBV9 and TRBJ2-2, is as follows: DSGVTQTPKHLITATGQRVTLRCSPRSGDLSVYWYQQSLDQGLQFLIQYYNGEERAKGNILERFSAQQFPDLHSELNLSSLELGDSALYFCASTEGGLTGELFFGEGSRLTVL.

The rearrangement joins TRBV6-6 to TRBJ1-2; D remains ambiguous. The CDR3 has 14 amino acids. Germline V gene lookup returns CDR1 MNHNY and CDR2 SVGAGI (reference sequence). V lost 6 bases and J lost 7, with 18 bases in between. The CDR3 protein is CASSPDGVVGGYTF. The DNA of the CDR3 is TGTGCCAGCAGCCCTGACGGAGTCGTAGGTGGCTACACCTTC.